These T cell receptor beta chains were read from a single sample in a study of blood T cells in healthy people across ages. One entry per CDR3 protein results from TCRdb running MiXCR on the 5' RACE reads. This table has 1.6 million or so distinct CDR3 sequences, about 31% appearing once. Sequencing input: blood. These receptors were collected from a woman between 25 and 40 years old in good health. Each CDR3 is given with its conserved first and last residue. D genes are given only for firm matches. Where a row states a size, it is once, few, many or the class of an expanded clone; other rows omit it.

>TRBV28|.|TRBJ2-1|.
TGTGCCAGCAGTTTTACTGAGAGCTCCTACAATGAGCAGTTCTTC
CASSFTESSYNEQFF
>TRBV7-2|TRBD1|TRBJ2-5|many
TGTGCCAGCAGCTTCAGACAGGGGCGGGAGACCCAGTACTTC
CASSFRQGRETQYF
>TRBV3-1|.|TRBJ1-2|.
TGTGCCAGCAGCCCCTCAGAGTTGGTAAACTATGGCTGCACCTTC
CASSPSELVNYGCTF
>TRBV19|TRBD1|TRBJ2-7|few
TGTGCCAGTAGCTCGGGACAGGGATCCTCCGAGCAGTACTTC
CASSSGQGSSEQYF
>TRBV10-3|.|TRBJ2-1|many
TGTGCCATCAGTGAGTCGATAGGCTCGGACAGAAACAATGAGCAGTTCTTC
CAISESIGSDRNNEQFF
>TRBV7-2|.|TRBJ1-2|.
TGTGCCAGCAGCCTGGAAATAGGCTACACCTTC
CASSLEIGYTF
>TRBV20-1|TRBD1|TRBJ2-3|.
TGCAGTGCTAGTGGGACAGCAAACACAGATACGCAGTATTTT
CSASGTANTDTQYF
>TRBV30|.|TRBJ1-5|.
TGTGCCTTGGGCTCCTTGCCCAATCAGCCCCAGCATTTT
CALGSLPNQPQHF
>TRBV5-1|.|TRBJ1-2|few
TGCGCCAGCAGCGTGGGGGGTCTCACTGACTATGGCTACACCTTC
CASSVGGLTDYGYTF
>TRBV12-3/TRBV12-4|.|TRBJ2-7|few
TGTGCCAGCAGTTTCGGTCTTCAGGGAACGGACCTTGCCTACGAGCAGTACTTC
CASSFGLQGTDLAYEQYF
>TRBV6-5|.|TRBJ1-5|once
TGTTCCAGCAGTCGCCAGGGGCCCTCTCAGCCCCAGCATTTT
CSSSRQGPSQPQHF
>TRBV5-1|TRBD2|TRBJ2-1|few
TGCGCCAGCAGCTTGGTGAGACTAGCGGGAGGGGCGTCGGATGAGCAGTTCTTC
CASSLVRLAGGASDEQFF
>TRBV12-3/TRBV12-4|TRBD2|TRBJ2-7|.
TGTGCCAGCAGTTTACGCAGCGGGGTAGGCGACGAGCGGTACTTC
CASSLRSGVGDERYF
>TRBV11-2|.|TRBJ2-1|.
TGTGCCAGCAGCTCTAATGGGGAGGAGCAGTTCTTC
CASSSNGEEQFF
>TRBV7-9|.|TRBJ2-5|.
TGTGCCAGCAGCACCCACTCGGGGACCCAGTACTTC
CASSTHSGTQYF
>TRBV6-5|.|TRBJ1-6|once
TGTGCCGGCACCGACAGGCCAAATTCACCCCTCCACTTT
CAGTDRPNSPLHF
>TRBV27|.|TRBJ1-6|.
TGTGCCTGCAGTAAACCGGGGTCCTATAATTCACCCCTCCACTTT
CACSKPGSYNSPLHF
>TRBV29-1|.|TRBJ1-1|few
TGCAGCGTCTCCCGTGTCAGGGGCGAGACTGAAGCTTTCTTT
CSVSRVRGETEAFF
>TRBV24-1|.|TRBJ2-3|.
TGTGCCACCAGTCGCTGGGAAGCAGATACGCAGTATTTT
CATSRWEADTQYF
>TRBV11-2|.|TRBJ1-4|many
TGTGCCAGCAGCCGGGGAGGGACGGGGAAACTGTTTTTT
CASSRGGTGKLFF
>TRBV19|.|TRBJ2-3|few
TGTGCCAGTAGTTCCGAAAGGGGTTCTAGCACAGATACGCAGTATTTT
CASSSERGSSTDTQYF
>TRBV6-5|.|TRBJ1-5|.
TGTGCCAGCAGTCTGAGGACCGGGACAAATCAGCCCCAGCATTTT
CASSLRTGTNQPQHF
>TRBV20-1|.|TRBJ2-7|few
TGCAGTGCACCCCGACAGTCCTACGAGCAGTACTTC
CSAPRQSYEQYF
>TRBV18|.|TRBJ2-7|.
TGTGCCAGCTCACCAAGGGACACACCCTACGAGCAGTACTTC
CASSPRDTPYEQYF
>TRBV5-1|.|TRBJ1-2|.
TGCGCTAGCAGCTTGATGGGACCGGATGGCTACACCTTC
CASSLMGPDGYTF
>TRBV6-6|TRBD2|TRBJ2-5|few
TGTGCCAGCAGTTACTCGACTAGCGGGAGGAATGAGCAGTACTTC
CASSYSTSGRNEQYF
>TRBV20-1|TRBD2|TRBJ2-3|.
TGCAGTGCTCGGAGCGGGGGGGCCGGAGATACGCAGTATTTT
CSARSGGAGDTQYF
>TRBV2|.|TRBJ2-2|.
TGTGCCAGCAGGCCAGGCGGCACCGGGGAGCTGTTTTTT
CASRPGGTGELFF
>TRBV9|.|TRBJ1-2|.
TGTGCCAGCAGCGTATGGGGGAACGGGGGCTACACCTTC
CASSVWGNGGYTF
>TRBV4-2|TRBD2|TRBJ2-1|few
TGTGCCAGCAGCCAGATTGGGACTAGCGGGAGAGACAATGAGCAGTTCTTC
CASSQIGTSGRDNEQFF
>TRBV5-5|.|TRBJ1-3|.
TGTGCCAGCAGCCACTTAGAAACGGGAAACACCATATATTTT
CASSHLETGNTIYF
>TRBV3-1|.|TRBJ2-1|.
TGTGCCAACAGCCAAGTTCCGGGTGAGCAGTTCTTC
CANSQVPGEQFF
>TRBV3-1|.|TRBJ2-7|.
TGTGCCAGCAGCCAAGATGGGGTAGACGGCGAGCAGTACTTC
CASSQDGVDGEQYF
>TRBV4-2|.|TRBJ1-3|.
TGTGCCAGCAGCCAAAGTCTGACGGGTGGAAACACCATATATTTT
CASSQSLTGGNTIYF
>TRBV20-1|TRBD1|TRBJ2-5|many
TGCAGTGCTAGAAGAAGGACAGGGGGCAGCGAGACCCAGTACTTC
CSARRRTGGSETQYF
>TRBV4-1|.|TRBJ2-1|.
TGCGCCAGCAGCCGAATAGGGTTTGGGCAGTTCTTC
CASSRIGFGQFF
>TRBV20-1|.|TRBJ1-1|.
TGCAGTGCTAGAAAACTAGGACGGGTGAACACTGAAGCTTTCTTT
CSARKLGRVNTEAFF
>TRBV20-1|TRBD1|TRBJ2-7|once
TGCAGTGCTAGAGATCTGGTTCAGGGGGCTATGTACGAGCAGTACTTC
CSARDLVQGAMYEQYF
>TRBV7-3|.|TRBJ2-7|.
TGTGCCGGCAGCTTATACGCGAGAGAGATCTACGAGCAGTACTTC
CAGSLYAREIYEQYF
>TRBV20-1|TRBD2|TRBJ2-5|.
TGCAGTGCTAGAGATCCGCATCGGGGGGAAGAGACCCAGTACTTC
CSARDPHRGEETQYF
>TRBV20-1|.|TRBJ2-5|many
TGCAGTGCGGTGGACAGTAAGATGGAGACCCAGTACTTC
CSAVDSKMETQYF
>TRBV29-1|TRBD1|TRBJ2-3|few
TGCAGCGGCAGGGGGCAAACAGATACGCAGTATTTT
CSGRGQTDTQYF
>TRBV6-1|.|TRBJ1-5|.
TGTGCCAGCAGTGACCGGGTTTCATTGCCCCAGCATTTT
CASSDRVSLPQHF
>TRBV6-6|.|TRBJ1-6|.
TGTGCCGGCAGTTACACACCTACACAGGATAATAATTCACCCCTCCACTTT
CAGSYTPTQDNNSPLHF
>TRBV4-1|.|TRBJ2-7|many
TGCGCCAGCAGCCAAGACGGGGAGGTGCAGTACTTC
CASSQDGEVQYF
>TRBV3-1|.|TRBJ1-5|.
TGTGCCACCGGGACAATTGGTAATCAGCCCCAGCATTTT
CATGTIGNQPQHF
>TRBV6-5|.|TRBJ2-5|few
TGTGCCAGCAGTTACGGTGGCGCCGAAGAGACCCAGTACTTC
CASSYGGAEETQYF
>TRBV4-2|.|TRBJ1-2|few
TGTGCCAGCAGCCAAGATCGGGACGGTGTTGGAGCTAACTATGGCTACACCTTC
CASSQDRDGVGANYGYTF
>TRBV12-3/TRBV12-4|.|TRBJ2-2|.
TGTGCCAGCAGTTTAGTTTGGCAGGGCTCGAACACCGGGGAGCTGTTTTTT
CASSLVWQGSNTGELFF
>TRBV2|TRBD1|TRBJ2-1|.
TGTGCCAGCTTAACCAGGACAGGGGGCAAGTACAATGAGCAGTTCTTC
CASLTRTGGKYNEQFF
>TRBV30|.|TRBJ2-5|.
TGTGCCTGGAGTACTGACGGGGTGGGGACCCAGTACTTC
CAWSTDGVGTQYF
>TRBV10-3|TRBD2|TRBJ2-5|.
TGTGCCATCAGTCCGGGACTAGCGGGGGAAGAGACCCAGTACTTC
CAISPGLAGEETQYF
>TRBV27|TRBD2|TRBJ2-3|.
TGTGCCAGCACCCGGACCAGGGAGGGTGCCACAGATACGCAGTATTTT
CASTRTREGATDTQYF
>TRBV12-3/TRBV12-4|.|TRBJ2-1|.
TGTGCCAGCAGCCCACCGGGGGATTTCCCTTACGATGAGCAGTTCTTC
CASSPPGDFPYDEQFF